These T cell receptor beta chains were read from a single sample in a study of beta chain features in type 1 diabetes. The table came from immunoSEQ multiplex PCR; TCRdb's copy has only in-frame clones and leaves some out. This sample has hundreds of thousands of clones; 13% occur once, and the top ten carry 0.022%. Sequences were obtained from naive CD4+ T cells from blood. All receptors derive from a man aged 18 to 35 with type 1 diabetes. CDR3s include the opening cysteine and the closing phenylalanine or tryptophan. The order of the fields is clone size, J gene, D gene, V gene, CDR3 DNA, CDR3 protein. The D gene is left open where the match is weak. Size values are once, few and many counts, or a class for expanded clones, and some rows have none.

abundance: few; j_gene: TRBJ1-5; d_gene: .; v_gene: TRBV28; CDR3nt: TGTGCCAGCAGGCGGAGTAATCAGCCCCAGCATTTT; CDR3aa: CASRRSNQPQHF
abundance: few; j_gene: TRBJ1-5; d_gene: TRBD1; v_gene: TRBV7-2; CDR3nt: TGTGCCAGCAGCTTAGACAGGGGCGGGAGGCCCCAGCATTTT; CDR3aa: CASSLDRGGRPQHF
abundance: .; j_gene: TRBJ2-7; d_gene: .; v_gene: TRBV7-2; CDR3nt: TGTGCCAGCAGCTTTTTCCGGCAGGGGGGCGAGCAGTACTTC; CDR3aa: CASSFFRQGGEQYF
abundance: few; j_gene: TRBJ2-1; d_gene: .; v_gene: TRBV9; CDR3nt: TGTGCCAGCAGCGCGATATTCCTCACTAAGGACAATGAGCAGTTCTTC; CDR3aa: CASSAIFLTKDNEQFF
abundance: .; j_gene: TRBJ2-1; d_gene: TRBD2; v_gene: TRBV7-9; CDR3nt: TGTGCCAGCAGCTCCCGGGGGGGACACAATGAGCAGTTCTTC; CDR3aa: CASSSRGGHNEQFF
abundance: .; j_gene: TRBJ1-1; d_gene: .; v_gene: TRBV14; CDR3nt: TGTGCCAGCAGCCAAGATTCAGGGGTTCTCATGAACACTGAAGCTTTCTTT; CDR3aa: CASSQDSGVLMNTEAFF
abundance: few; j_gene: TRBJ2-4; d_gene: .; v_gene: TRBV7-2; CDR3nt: TGTGCCAGCAGCTTAGAGTCGGCAGTAGCCAAAAACATTCAGTACTTC; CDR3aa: CASSLESAVAKNIQYF
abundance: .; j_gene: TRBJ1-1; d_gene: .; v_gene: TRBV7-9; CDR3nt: TGTGCCAGCAGCCCACCGGGGAATGGGGCTGAAGCTTTCTTT; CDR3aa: CASSPPGNGAEAFF
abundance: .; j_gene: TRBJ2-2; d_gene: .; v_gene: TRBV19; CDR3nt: TGTGCCAGTAGTAGCGGGGATGGTACCGGGGAGCTGTTTTTT; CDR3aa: CASSSGDGTGELFF
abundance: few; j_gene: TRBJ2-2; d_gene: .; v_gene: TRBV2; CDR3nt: TGTGCCAGCAGTGTGAACACCGGGGAGCTGTTTTTT; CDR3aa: CASSVNTGELFF
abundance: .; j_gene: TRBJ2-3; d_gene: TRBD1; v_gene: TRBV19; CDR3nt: TGTGCCAGTACGTTACCGGGACAGGGGACAGATACGCAGTATTTT; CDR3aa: CASTLPGQGTDTQYF
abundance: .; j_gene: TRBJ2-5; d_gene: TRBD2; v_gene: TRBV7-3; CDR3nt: TGTGCCAGCAGCGCGGCGGGGGTCCTAGAGACCCAGTACTTC; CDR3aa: CASSAAGVLETQYF
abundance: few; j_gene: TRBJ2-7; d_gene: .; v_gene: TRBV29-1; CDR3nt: TGCAGCGTCGCAGTCCTGACAGTCCGCACCTACGAGCAGTACTTC; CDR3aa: CSVAVLTVRTYEQYF
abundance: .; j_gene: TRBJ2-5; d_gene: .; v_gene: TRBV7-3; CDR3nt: TGTGCCAGCAGCGTAACTGGTCTAAAAGAGACCCAGTACTTC; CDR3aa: CASSVTGLKETQYF
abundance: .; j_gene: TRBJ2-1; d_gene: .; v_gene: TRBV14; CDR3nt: TGTGCCAGCAGCCATAAACAGAGGCACAATGAGCAGTTCTTC; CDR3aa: CASSHKQRHNEQFF
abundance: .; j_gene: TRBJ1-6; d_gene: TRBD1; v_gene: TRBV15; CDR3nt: TGTGCCACCAGCACCCGACAGGCAGGGGGTGGTTCACCCCTCCACTTT; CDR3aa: CATSTRQAGGGSPLHF
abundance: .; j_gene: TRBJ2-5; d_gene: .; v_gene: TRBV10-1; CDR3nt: TGCGCCAGCAGTGGTGGCCTTCAAGAGACCCAGTACTTC; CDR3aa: CASSGGLQETQYF
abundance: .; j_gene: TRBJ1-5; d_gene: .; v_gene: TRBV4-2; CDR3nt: TGTGCCAGCAGCCAAGATTTCACAGGGAATCAGCCCCAGCATTTT; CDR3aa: CASSQDFTGNQPQHF
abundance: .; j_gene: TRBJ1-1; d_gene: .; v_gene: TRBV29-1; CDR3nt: TGCAGCGTTGCTGGGTTTCAAGGGGGGACTGAAGCTTTCTTT; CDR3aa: CSVAGFQGGTEAFF
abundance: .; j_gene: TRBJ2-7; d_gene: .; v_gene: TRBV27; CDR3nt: TGTGCCAGCAGTTTTTGGGGCGAGCAGTACTTC; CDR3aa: CASSFWGEQYF
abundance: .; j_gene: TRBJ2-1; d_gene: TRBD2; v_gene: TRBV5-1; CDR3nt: TGCGCCAGCATCCCTAGCGGGGGATTAAGCTCCTACAATGAGCAGTTCTTC; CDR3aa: CASIPSGGLSSYNEQFF
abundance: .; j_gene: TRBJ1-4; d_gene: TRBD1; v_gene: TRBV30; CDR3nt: TGTGCCTGGAGTGGTACAGGGGCAGAGAAACTGTTTTTT; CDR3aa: CAWSGTGAEKLFF
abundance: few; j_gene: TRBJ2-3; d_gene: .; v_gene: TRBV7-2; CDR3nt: TGTGCCAGCAGCCCCCTCTCAGGGTACACAGATACGCAGTATTTT; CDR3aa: CASSPLSGYTDTQYF
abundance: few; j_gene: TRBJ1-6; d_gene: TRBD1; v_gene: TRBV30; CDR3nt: TGTGCCTGGAGTCATGGGACAGTGTCGACCCTCCACTTT; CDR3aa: CAWSHGTVSTLHF
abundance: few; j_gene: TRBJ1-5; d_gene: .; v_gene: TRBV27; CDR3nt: TGTGCCAGCAGTTCCATTACAGGTCGGCCCCAGCATTTT; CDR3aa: CASSSITGRPQHF
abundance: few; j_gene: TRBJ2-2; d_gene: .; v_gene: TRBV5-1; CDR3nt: TGCGCCAGCAGCTTGGCACAGGGAAGGACCGGGGAGCTGTTTTTT; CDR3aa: CASSLAQGRTGELFF
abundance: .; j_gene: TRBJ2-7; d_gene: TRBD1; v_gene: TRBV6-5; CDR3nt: TGTGCCAGCAGGCCGTCCGGGACAGGGGACTACGAGCAGTACTTC; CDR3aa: CASRPSGTGDYEQYF
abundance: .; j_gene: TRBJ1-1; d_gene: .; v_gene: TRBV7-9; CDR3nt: TGTGCCAGCAGCTTATATCAGGGGAGGACTGAAGCTTTCTTT; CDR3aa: CASSLYQGRTEAFF
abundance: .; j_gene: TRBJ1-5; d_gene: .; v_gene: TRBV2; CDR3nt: TGTGCCAGCAGGCGGGCGGGTTATCAGCCCCAGCATTTT; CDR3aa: CASRRAGYQPQHF
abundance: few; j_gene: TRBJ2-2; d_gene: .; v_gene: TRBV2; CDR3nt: TGTGCCAGCAGTCTTAGCACATTTGAGGCCGGGGAGCTGTTTTTT; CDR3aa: CASSLSTFEAGELFF
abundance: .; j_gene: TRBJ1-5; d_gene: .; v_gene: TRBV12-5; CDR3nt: TGTGCTAGTGCCTGGAATCAGCCCCAGCATTTT; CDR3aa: CASAWNQPQHF
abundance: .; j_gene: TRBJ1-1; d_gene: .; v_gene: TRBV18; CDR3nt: TGTGCCAGCTCCAAAGAGGACACTGAAGCTTTCTTT; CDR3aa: CASSKEDTEAFF
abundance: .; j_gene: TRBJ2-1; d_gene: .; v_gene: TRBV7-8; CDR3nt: TGTGCCAGCAGCAAATCTAGCGAGGGGGCCGGTGAGCAGTTCTTC; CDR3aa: CASSKSSEGAGEQFF
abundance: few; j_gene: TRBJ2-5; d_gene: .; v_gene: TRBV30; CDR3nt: TGTGCCTGGAGTATTTCACCGGGACTCGTCGAGACCCAGTACTTC; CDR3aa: CAWSISPGLVETQYF
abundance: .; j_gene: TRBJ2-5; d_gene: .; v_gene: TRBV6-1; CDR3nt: TGTGCCAGCAGTAACGATCAAGAGACCCAGTACTTC; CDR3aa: CASSNDQETQYF
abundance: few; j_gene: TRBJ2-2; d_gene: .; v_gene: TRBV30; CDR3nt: TGTGCCTGGAGTGTACAAGCTGCTACCGGGGAGCTGTTTTTT; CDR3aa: CAWSVQAATGELFF
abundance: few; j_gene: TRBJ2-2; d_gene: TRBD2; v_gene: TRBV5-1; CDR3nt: TGCGCCAGCTTCCTGGGAGGGGCGCCTACGGCCGGGGAGCTGTTTTTT; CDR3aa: CASFLGGAPTAGELFF
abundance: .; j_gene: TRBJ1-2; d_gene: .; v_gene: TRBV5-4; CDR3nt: TGTGCCAGCAGCTCCCTTCGAGCGGGCGGCTACACCTTC; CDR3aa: CASSSLRAGGYTF
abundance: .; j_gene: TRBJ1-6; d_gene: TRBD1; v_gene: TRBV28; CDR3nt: TGTGCCAGCCACGGGTCGGACAGGGCAAGTTCACCCCTCCACTTT; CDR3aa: CASHGSDRASSPLHF
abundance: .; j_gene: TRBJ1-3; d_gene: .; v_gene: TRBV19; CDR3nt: TGTGCCAGTCGAGGGGGTGGCCCTCCTGGAAACACCATATATTTT; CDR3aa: CASRGGGPPGNTIYF
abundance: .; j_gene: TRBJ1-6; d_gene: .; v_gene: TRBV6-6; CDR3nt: TGTGCCAGCAGCCCCCAGGGGAGTTCAAATTCACCCCTCCACTTT; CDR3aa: CASSPQGSSNSPLHF
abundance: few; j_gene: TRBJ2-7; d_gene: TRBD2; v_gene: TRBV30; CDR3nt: TGTGCCTGGAGTGTGGGAGGGGCGTACGAGCAGTACTTC; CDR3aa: CAWSVGGAYEQYF
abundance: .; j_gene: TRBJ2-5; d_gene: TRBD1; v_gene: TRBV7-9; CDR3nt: TGTGCCAGCAGTAGCCGGGACAGAATCCAAGAGACCCAGTACTTC; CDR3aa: CASSSRDRIQETQYF
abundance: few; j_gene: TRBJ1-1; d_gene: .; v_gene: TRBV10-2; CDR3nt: TGCGCCAGCACGAAGACAGATATGAACACTGAAGCTTTCTTT; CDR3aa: CASTKTDMNTEAFF
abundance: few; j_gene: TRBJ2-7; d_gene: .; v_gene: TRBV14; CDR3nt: TGTGCCAGCAGGGGAAGCTACGAGCAGTACTTC; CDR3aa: CASRGSYEQYF
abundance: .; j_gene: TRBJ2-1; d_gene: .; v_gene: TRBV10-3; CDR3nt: TGTGCCATCAGTGAGGCCCGGTCGCCGAACAATGAGCAGTTCTTC; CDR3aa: CAISEARSPNNEQFF
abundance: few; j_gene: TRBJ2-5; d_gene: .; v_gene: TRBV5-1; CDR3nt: TGCGCCAGCAGCTTGGACGCATCACAGGTACAAGAGACCCAGTACTTC; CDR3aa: CASSLDASQVQETQYF
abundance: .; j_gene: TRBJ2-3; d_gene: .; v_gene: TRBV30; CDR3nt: TGTGCCTGGACCCAGACTCAGAAACCAACAGATACGCAGTATTTT; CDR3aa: CAWTQTQKPTDTQYF
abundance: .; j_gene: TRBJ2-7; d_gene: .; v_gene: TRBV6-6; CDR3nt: TGTGCCAGCAGCCTCAGCGACAACCCGGGGGAGCAGTACTTC; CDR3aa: CASSLSDNPGEQYF
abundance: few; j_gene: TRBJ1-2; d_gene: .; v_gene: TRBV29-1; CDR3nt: TGCAGCGTTGAAAAACAGTCCCTAAACTATGGCTACACCTTC; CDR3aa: CSVEKQSLNYGYTF
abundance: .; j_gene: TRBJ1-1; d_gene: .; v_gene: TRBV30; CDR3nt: TGTGCCTGGAGTACGGACGGTGCTGCCGCCGGCCATAACACTGAAGCTTTCTTT; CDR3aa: CAWSTDGAAAGHNTEAFF
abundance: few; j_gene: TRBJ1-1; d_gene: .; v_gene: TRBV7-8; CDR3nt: TGTGCCAGCAGGGTGACCTGGAACACTGAAGCTTTCTTT; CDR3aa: CASRVTWNTEAFF
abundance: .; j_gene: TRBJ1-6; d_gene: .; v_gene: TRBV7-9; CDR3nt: TGTGCCAGCAGCTCGGGGGGATCACCCCTCCACTTT; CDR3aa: CASSSGGSPLHF